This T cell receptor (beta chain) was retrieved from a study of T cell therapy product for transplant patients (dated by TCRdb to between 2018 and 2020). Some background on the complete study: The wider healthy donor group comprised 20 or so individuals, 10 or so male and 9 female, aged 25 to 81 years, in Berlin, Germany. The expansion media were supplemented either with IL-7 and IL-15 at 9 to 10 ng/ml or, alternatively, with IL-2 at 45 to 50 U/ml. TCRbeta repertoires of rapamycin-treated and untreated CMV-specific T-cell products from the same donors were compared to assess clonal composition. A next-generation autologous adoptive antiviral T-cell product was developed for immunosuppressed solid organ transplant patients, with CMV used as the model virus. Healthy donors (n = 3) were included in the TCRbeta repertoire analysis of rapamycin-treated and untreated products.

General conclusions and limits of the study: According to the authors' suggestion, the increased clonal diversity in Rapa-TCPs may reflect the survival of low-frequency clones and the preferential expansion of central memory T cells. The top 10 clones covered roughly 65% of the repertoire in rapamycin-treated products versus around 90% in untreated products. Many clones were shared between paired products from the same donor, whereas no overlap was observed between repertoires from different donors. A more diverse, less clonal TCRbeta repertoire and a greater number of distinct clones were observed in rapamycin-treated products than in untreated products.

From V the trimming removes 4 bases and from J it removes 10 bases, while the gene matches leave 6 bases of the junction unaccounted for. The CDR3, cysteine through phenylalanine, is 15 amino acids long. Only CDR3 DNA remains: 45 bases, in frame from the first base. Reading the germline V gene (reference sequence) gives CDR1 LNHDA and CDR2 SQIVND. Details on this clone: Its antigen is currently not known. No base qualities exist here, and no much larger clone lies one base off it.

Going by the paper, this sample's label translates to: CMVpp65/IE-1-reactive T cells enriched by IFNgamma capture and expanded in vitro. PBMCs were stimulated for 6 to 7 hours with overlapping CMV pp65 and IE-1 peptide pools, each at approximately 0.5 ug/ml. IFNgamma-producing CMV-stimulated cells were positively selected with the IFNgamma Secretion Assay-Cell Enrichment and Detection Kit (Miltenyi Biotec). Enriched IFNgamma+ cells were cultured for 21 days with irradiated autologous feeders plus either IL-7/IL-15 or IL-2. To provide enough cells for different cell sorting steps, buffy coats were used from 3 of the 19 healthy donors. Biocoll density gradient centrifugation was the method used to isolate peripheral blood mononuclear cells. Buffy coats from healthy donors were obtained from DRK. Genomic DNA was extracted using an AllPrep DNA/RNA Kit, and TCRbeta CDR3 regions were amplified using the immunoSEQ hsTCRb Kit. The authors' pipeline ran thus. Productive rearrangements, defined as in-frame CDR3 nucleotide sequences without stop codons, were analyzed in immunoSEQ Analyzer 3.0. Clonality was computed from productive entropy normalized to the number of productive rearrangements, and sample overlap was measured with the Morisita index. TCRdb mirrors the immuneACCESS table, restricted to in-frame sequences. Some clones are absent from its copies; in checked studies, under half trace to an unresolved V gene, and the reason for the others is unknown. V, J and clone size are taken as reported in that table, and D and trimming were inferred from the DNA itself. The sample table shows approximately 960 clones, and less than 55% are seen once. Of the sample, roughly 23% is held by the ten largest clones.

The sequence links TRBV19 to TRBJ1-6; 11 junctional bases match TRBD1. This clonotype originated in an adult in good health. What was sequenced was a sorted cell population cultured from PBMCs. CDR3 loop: CASSTGTGGRSPLHF. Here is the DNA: TGTGCCAGTAGTACCGGGACAGGGGGAAGGTCACCCCTCCACTTT.